This T cell receptor (beta chain) is from a study of identical twins. TCRdb recomputed calls from the 5' RACE reads with MiXCR, one row per CDR3 protein. The profile covers roughly 230,000 distinct CDR3 sequences, with approximately 8.6% appearing a single time and roughly 3% taken by the ten largest. Only healthy Caucasians were enrolled as donors. Study outcomes and limitations: Invariant populations such as MAIT and iNKT cells could partly muddle zero-insertion analyses. Weaker excess twin sharing was observed in beta out-of-frame sequences.

V lost 0 bases and J 2 bases, leaving 12 bases between the germline ends. The germline V gene encodes CDR1 SGHRS and CDR2 YFSETQ. CDR3 length equals 15 residues. This clonotype showed up just a few times. Antigen: not known. This sample was also put to use in a study of yellow fever vaccine responses in identical twins.

The rearrangement uses TRBV5-1 and TRBJ2-7; maybe TRBD2 (7 bases). Input material: CD8+ T cells sorted from blood. The TCR originated in a woman younger than 30 in good health. The CDR3 region is CASSLAGGPPYEQYF. Written as DNA, the CDR3 is TGCGCCAGCAGCTTGGCCGGGGGGCCTCCCTACGAGCAGTACTTC.